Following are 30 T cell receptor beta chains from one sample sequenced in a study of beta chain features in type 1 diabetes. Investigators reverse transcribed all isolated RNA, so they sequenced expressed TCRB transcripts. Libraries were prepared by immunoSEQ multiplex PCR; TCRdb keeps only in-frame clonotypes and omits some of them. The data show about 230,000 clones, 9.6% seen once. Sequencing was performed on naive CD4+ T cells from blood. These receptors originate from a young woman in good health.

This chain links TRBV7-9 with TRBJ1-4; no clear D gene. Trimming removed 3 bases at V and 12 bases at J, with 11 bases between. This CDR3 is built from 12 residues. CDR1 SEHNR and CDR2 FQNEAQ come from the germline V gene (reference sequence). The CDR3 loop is CASSFDVRELFF. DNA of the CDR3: TGTGCCAGCAGCTTTGACGTGAGGGAACTGTTTTTT. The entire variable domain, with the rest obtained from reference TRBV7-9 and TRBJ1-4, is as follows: DTGVSQNPRHKITKRGQNVTFRCDPISEHNRLYWYRQTLGQGPEFLTYFQNEAQLEKSRLLSDRFSAERPKGSFSTLEIQRTEQGDSAMYLCASSFDVRELFFGSGTQLSVL.

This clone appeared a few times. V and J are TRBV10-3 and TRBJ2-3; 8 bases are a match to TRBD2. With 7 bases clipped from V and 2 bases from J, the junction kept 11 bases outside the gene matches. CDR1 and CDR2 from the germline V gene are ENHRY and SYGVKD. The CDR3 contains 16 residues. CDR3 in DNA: TGTGCCATCAATGGGAGAGCGGGAGTCGACACAGATACGCAGTATTTT. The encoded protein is CAINGRAGVDTDTQYF.

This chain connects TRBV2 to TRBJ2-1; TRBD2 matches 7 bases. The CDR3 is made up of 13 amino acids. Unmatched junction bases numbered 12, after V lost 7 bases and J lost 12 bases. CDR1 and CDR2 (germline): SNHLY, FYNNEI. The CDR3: CASTLGEGQVQFF. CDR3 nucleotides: TGTGCCAGCACTCTGGGGGAGGGCCAGGTGCAGTTCTTC.

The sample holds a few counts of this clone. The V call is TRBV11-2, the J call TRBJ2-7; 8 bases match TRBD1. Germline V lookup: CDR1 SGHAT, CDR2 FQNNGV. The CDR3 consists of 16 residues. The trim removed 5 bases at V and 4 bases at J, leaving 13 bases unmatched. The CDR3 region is CASSPITGGPRYEQYF. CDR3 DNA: TGTGCCAGCAGCCCTATAACAGGGGGACCACGGTACGAGCAGTACTTC.

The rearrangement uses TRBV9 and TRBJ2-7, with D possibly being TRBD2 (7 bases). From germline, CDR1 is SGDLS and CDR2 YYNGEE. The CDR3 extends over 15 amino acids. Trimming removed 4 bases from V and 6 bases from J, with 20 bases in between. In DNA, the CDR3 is TGTGCCAGCAGCTCTCGGGGAGGGGGGTATGGCGAGCAGTACTTC. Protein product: CASSSRGGGYGEQYF.

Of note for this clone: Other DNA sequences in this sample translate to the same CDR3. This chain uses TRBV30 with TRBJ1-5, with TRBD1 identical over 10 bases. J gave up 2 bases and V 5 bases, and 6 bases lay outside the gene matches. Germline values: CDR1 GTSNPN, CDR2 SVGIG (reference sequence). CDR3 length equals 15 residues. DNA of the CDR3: TGTGCCTGGGACAGGGGGCTGGAAGGCAATCAGCCCCAGCATTTT. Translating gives CAWDRGLEGNQPQHF.

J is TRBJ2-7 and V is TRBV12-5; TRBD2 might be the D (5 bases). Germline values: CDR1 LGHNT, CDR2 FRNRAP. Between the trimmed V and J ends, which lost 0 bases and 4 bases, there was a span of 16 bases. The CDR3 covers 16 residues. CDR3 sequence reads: CASGLVPLAGRYEQYF. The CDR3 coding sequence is TGTGCTAGTGGTTTGGTGCCCCTCGCGGGTAGGTACGAGCAGTACTTC.

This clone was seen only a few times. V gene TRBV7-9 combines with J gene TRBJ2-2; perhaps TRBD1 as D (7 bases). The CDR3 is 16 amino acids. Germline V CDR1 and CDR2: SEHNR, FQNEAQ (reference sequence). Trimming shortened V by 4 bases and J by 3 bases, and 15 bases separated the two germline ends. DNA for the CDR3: TGTGCCAGCAGCTCCAGGGGGGAGAGAGACACCGGGGAGCTGTTTTTT. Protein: CASSSRGERDTGELFF.

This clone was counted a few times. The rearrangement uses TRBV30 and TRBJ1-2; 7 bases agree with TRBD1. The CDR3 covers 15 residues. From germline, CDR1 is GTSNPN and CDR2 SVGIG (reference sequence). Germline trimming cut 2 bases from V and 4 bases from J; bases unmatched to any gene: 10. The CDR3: CAWSPRDRPFYGYTF. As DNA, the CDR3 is TGTGCCTGGAGTCCGAGGGACAGACCTTTCTATGGCTACACCTTC.

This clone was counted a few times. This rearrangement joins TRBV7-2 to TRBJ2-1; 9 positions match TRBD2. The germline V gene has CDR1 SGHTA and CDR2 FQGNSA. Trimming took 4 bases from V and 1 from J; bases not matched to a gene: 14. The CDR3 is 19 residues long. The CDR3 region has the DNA TGTGCCAGCAGCTCAGGTATAGGCGGGAGGGTAAGGTCCTACAATGAGCAGTTCTTC. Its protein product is CASSSGIGGRVRSYNEQFF.

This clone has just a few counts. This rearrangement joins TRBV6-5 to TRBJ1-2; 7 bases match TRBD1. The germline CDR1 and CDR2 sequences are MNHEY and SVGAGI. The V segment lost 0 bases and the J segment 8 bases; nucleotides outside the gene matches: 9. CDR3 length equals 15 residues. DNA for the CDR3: TGTGCCAGCAGTTACTCGAGAAGGGGGCTAAGCGGCTACACCTTC. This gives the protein CASSYSRRGLSGYTF.

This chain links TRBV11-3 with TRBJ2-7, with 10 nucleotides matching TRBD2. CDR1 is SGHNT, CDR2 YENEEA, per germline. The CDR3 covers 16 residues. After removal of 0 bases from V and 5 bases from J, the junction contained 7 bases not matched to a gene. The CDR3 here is CASSLDGLAGDNEQYF. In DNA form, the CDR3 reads TGTGCCAGCAGCTTAGACGGCCTAGCGGGAGATAACGAGCAGTACTTC.

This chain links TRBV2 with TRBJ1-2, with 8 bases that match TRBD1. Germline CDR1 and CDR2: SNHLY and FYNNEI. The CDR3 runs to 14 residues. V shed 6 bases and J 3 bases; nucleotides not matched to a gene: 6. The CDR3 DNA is TGTGCCAGCAGGTTCCAGGACAGGGACTATGGCTACACCTTC. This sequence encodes CASRFQDRDYGYTF.

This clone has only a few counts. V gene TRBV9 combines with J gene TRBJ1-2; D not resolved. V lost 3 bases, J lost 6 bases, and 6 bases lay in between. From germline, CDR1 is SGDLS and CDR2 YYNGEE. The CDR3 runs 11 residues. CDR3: CASSAGHGYTF. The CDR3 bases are TGTGCCAGCAGCGCTGGCCATGGCTACACCTTC.

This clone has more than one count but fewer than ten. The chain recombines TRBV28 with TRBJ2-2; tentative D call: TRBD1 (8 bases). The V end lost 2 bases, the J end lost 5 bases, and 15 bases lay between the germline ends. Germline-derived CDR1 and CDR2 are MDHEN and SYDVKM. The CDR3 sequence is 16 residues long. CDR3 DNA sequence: TGTGCCAGCAGTTTACCACACAGGGGGGGAACCGGGGAGCTGTTTTTT. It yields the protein CASSLPHRGGTGELFF. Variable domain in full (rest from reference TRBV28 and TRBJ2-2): DVKVTQSSRYLVKRTGEKVFLECVQDMDHENMFWYRQDPGLGLRLIYFSYDVKMKEKGDIPEGYSVSREKKERFSLILESASTNQTSMYLCASSLPHRGGTGELFFGEGSRLTVL.

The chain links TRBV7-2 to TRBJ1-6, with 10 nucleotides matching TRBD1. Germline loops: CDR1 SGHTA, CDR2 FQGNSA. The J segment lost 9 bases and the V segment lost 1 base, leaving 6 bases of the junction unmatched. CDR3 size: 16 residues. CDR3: CASSLVRGQGSSPLHF. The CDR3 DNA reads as TGTGCCAGCAGCTTAGTCCGGGGACAGGGGAGTTCACCCCTCCACTTT.

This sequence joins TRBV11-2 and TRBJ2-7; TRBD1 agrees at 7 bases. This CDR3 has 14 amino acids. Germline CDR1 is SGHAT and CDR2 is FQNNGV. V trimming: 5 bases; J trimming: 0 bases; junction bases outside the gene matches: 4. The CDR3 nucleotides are TGTGCCAGCAGCCGAGGGGACAGCTCCTACGAGCAGTACTTC. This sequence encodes CASSRGDSSYEQYF. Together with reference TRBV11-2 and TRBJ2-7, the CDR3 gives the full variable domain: EAGVAQSPRYKIIEKRQSVAFWCNPISGHATLYWYQQILGQGPKLLIQFQNNGVVDDSQLPKDRFSAERLKGVDSTLKIQPAKLEDSAVYLCASSRGDSSYEQYFGPGTRLTVT.

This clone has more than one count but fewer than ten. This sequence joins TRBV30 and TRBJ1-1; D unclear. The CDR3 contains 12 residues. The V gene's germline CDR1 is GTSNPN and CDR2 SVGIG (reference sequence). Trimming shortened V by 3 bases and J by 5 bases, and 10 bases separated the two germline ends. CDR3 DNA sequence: TGTGCCTGGAGCACAGTGGCAACTGAAGCTTTCTTT. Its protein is CAWSTVATEAFF.

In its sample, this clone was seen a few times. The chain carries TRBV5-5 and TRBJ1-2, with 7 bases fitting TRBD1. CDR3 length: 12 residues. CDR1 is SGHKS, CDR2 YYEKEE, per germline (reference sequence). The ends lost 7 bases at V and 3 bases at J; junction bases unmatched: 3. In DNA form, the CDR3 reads TGTGCCAGCGGCAGGGGGGACTATGGCTACACCTTC. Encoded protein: CASGRGDYGYTF.

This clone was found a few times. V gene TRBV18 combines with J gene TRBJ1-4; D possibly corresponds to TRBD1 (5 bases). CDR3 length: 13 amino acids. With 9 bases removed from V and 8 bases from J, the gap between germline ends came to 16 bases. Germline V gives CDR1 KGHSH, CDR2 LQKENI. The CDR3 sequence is CASRQTSAEKLFF. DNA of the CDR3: TGTGCCAGTCGACAGACCAGCGCGGAAAAACTGTTTTTT.

The DNA for the CDR3 is TGTGCCAGCAGCCGGGACAAAATCTATGGCTACACCTTC. It codes for CASSRDKIYGYTF. The chain recombines TRBV7-9 with TRBJ1-2, with D possibly being TRBD1 (6 bases). The ends were cut back, 5 bases at V and 4 bases at J, with 11 bases in the middle. CDR1 and CDR2 (germline): SEHNR, FQNEAQ (reference sequence). There are 13 residues in the CDR3.

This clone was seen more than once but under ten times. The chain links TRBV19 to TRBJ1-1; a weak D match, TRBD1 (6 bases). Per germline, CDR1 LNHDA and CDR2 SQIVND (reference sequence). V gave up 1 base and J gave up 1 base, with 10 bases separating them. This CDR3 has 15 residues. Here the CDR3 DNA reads TGTGCCAGTAGTATAGCGGGGGGCCCGAACACTGAAGCTTTCTTT. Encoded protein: CASSIAGGPNTEAFF.

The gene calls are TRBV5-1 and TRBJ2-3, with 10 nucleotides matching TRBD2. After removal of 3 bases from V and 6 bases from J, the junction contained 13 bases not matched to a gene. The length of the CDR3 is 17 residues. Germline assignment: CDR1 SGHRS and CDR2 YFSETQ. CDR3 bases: TGCGCCAGCAGCTCGCTGGGGCTAGCGGGAGTTTCGGATACGCAGTATTTT. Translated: CASSSLGLAGVSDTQYF.

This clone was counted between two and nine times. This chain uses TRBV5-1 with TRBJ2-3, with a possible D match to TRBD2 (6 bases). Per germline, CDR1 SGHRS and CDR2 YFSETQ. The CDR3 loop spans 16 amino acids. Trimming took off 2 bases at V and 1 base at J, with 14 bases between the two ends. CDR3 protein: CASSFSGLARTDTQYF. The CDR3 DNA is TGCGCCAGCAGCTTCAGTGGGCTAGCGCGCACAGATACGCAGTATTTT.

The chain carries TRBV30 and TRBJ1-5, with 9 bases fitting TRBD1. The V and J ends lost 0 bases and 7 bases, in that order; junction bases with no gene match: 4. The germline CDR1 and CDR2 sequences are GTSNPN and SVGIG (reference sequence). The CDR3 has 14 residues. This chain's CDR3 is CAWSVGTGRQPQHF. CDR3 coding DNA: TGTGCCTGGAGTGTGGGGACAGGGCGCCAGCCCCAGCATTTT.

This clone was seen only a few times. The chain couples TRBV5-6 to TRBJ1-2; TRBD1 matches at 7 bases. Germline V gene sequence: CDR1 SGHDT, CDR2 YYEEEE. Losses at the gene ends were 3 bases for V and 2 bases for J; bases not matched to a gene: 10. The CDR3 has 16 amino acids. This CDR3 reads CASSSVDRAWNYGYTF. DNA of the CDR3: TGTGCCAGCAGCTCGGTTGACAGGGCATGGAACTATGGCTACACCTTC.

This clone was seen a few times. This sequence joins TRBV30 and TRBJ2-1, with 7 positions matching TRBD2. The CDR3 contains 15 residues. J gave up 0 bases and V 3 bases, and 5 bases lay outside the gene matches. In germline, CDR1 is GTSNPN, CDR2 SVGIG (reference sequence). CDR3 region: CAWRDLAVSYNEQFF. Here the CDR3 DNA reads TGTGCCTGGAGAGACCTAGCGGTCTCCTACAATGAGCAGTTCTTC.

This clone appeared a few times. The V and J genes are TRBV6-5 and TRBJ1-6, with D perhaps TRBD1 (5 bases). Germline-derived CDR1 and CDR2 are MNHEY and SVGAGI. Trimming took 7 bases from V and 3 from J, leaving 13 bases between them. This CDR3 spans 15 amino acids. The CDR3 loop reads CASTLMGGYNSPLHF. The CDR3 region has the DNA TGTGCCAGCACCCTGATGGGGGGCTATAATTCACCCCTCCACTTT.

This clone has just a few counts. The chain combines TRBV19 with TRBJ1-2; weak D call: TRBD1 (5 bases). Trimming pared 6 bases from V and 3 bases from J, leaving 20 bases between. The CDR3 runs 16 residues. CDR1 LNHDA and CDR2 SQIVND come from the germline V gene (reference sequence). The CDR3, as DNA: TGTGCCAGTAGAGATTCCGGGGGGGATGTTCACTATGGCTACACCTTC. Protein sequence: CASRDSGGDVHYGYTF. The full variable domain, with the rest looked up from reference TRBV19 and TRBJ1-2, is DGGITQSPKYLFRKEGQNVTLSCEQNLNHDAMYWYRQDPGQGLRLIYYSQIVNDFQKGDIAEGYSVSREKKESFPLTVTSAQKNPTAFYLCASRDSGGDVHYGYTFGSGTRLTVV.

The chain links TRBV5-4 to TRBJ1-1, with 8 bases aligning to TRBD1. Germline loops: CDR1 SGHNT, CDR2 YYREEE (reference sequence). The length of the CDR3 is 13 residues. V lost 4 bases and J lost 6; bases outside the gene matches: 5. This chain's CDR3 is CASSSPGGPEAFF. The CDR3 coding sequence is TGTGCCAGCAGCAGTCCAGGGGGCCCTGAAGCTTTCTTT. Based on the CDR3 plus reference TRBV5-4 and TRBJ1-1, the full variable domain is ETGVTQSPTHLIKTRGQQVTLRCSSQSGHNTVSWYQQALGQGPQFIFQYYREEENGRGNFPPRFSGLQFPNYSSELNVNALELDDSALYLCASSSPGGPEAFFGQGTRLTVV.